Sequencing of this T cell receptor (beta chain) was carried out in a study of blood T cell repertoires in COVID-19. This clone was seen a single time. V shed 5 bases, J shed 3 bases, and the junction held 8 bases outside the gene matches. Germline CDR1 reads SGHRS; CDR2 reads YFSETQ. The CDR3 runs to 15 residues. Method: immunoSEQ multiplex PCR; TCRdb's copy keeps in-frame clones and lacks some. The table lists 90,000 to 130,000 clones, around 83% of them singletons. This receptor was obtained from an older woman with acute or convalescent COVID-19. The chain joins TRBV5-1 to TRBJ2-7; TRBD1 agrees at 10 bases. Material for sequencing was peripheral blood. The CDR3 DNA reads as TGCGCCAGCAGTCGTGGCGGGACAGGGGTCTACGAGCAGTACTTC. It yields the protein CASSRGGTGVYEQYF.